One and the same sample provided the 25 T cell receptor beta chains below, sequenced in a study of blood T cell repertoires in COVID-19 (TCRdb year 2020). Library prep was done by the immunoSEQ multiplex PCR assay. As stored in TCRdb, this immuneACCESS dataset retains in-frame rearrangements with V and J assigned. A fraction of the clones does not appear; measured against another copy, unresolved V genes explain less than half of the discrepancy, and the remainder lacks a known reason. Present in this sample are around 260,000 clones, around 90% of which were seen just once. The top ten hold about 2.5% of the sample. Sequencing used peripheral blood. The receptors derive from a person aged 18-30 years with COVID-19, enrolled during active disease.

The CDR3 DNA is TGTGCCAGCAGCAAGGGGACTAGCACCGAGACCCAGTACTTC. Its translation: CASSKGTSTETQYF. The chain uses TRBV21-1 and TRBJ2-5; TRBD2 is the table's D call and was not checked against the DNA. TRBV21-1 is noted as a pseudogene. This CDR3 contains 14 residues.

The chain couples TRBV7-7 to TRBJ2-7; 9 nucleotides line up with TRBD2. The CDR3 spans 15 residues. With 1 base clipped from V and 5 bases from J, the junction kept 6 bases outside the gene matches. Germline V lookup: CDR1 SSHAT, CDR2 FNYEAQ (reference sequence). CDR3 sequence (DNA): TGTGCCAGCAGCTTAGGTGTTAGCGGGAGTGACGAGCAGTACTTC. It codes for CASSLGVSGSDEQYF.

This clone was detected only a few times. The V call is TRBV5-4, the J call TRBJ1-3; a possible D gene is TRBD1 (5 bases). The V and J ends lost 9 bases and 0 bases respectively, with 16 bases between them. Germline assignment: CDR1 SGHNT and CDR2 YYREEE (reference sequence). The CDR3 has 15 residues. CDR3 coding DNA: TGTGCCACACAAGCCCAGGGCCTCTCTGGAAACACCATATATTTT. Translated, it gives CATQAQGLSGNTIYF.

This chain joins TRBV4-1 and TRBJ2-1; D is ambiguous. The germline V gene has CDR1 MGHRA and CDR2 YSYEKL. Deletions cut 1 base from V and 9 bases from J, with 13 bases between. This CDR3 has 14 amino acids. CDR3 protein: CASSQGAASGEQFF. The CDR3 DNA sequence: TGCGCCAGCAGCCAAGGGGCAGCTTCTGGTGAGCAGTTCTTC.

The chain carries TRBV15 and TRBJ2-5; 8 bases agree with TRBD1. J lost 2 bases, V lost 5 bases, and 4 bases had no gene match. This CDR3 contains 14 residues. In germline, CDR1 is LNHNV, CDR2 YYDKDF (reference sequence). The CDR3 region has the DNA TGTGCCACCAGCGGTTGGGACAGGCAAGAGACCCAGTACTTC. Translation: CATSGWDRQETQYF.

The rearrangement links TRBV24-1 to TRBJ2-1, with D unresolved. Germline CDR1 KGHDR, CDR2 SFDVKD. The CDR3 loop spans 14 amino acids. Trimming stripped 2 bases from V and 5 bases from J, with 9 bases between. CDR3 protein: CATSDYPQNNEQFF. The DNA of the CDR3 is TGTGCCACCAGTGATTATCCCCAAAACAATGAGCAGTTCTTC.

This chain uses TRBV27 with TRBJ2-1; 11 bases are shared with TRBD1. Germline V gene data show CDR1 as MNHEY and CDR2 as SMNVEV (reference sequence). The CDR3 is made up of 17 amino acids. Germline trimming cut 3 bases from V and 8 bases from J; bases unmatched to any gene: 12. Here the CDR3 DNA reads TGTGCCAGCAGTTTTGGGGTTTTGGGGACAGGGGGGTATGAGCAGTTCTTC. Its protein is CASSFGVLGTGGYEQFF.

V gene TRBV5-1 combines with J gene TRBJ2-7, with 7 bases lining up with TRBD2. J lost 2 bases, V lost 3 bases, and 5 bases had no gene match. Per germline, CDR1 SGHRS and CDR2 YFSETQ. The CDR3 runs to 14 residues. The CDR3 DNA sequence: TGCGCCAGCAGCTCAACTAGCGTACCCTACGAGCAGTACTTC. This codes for CASSSTSVPYEQYF.

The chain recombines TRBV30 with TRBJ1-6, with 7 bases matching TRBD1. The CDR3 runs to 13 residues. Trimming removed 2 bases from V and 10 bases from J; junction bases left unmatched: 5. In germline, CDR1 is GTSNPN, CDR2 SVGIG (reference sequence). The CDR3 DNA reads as TGTGCCTGGAGTATCACAGGGGAATCACCCCTCCACTTT. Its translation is CAWSITGESPLHF.

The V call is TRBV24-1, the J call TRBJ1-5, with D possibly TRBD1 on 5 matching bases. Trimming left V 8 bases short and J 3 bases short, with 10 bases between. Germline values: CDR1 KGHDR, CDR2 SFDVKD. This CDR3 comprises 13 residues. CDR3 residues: CATNQGFNQPQHF. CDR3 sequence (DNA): TGTGCCACCAACCAGGGTTTCAATCAGCCCCAGCATTTT.

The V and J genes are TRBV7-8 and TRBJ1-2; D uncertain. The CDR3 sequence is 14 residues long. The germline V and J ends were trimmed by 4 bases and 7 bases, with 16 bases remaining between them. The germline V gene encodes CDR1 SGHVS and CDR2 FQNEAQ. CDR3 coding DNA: TGTGCCAGCAGCTCCGGACTCTCACCTGTTGGCTACACCTTC. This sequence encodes CASSSGLSPVGYTF.

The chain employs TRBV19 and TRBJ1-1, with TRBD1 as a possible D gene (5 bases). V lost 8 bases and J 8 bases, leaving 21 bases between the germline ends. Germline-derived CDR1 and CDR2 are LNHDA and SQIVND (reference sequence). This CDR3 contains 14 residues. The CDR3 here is CASSPLGGLLEAFF. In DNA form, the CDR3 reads TGTGCCAGTTCACCACTGGGGGGTCTCTTGGAAGCTTTCTTT.

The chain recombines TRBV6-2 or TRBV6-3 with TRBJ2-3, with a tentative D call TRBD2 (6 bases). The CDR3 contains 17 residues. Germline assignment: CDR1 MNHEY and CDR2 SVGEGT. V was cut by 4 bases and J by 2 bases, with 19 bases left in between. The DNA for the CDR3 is TGTGCCAGCAGTTCACCGATAACGGGACTTATCACAGATACGCAGTATTTT. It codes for CASSSPITGLITDTQYF.

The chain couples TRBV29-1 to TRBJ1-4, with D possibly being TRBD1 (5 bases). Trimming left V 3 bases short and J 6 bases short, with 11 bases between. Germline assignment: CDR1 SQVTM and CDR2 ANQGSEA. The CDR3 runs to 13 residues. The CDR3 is CSVDGGSYEKLFF. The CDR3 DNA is TGCAGCGTTGATGGGGGGTCATATGAAAAACTGTTTTTT.

CDR3 loop: CASSPRLAGEEQYF. In DNA form, the CDR3 reads TGTGCCAGCTCACCCCGACTAGCGGGAGAAGAGCAGTACTTC. V and J are TRBV18 and TRBJ2-7, with TRBD2 matching 12 bases. In germline, CDR1 is KGHSH, CDR2 LQKENI. J lost 7 bases, V lost 3 bases, and 4 bases had no gene match. The length of the CDR3 is 14 residues.

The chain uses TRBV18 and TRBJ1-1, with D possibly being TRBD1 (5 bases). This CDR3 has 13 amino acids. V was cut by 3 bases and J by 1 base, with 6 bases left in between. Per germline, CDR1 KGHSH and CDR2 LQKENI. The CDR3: CASSPTANTEAFF. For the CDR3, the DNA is TGTGCCAGCTCACCGACAGCGAACACTGAAGCTTTCTTT.

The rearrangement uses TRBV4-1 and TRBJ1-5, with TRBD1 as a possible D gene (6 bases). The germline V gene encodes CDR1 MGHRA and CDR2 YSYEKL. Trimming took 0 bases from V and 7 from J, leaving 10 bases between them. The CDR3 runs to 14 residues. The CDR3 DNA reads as TGCGCCAGCAGCCAAGACACAGGGCAACAGCCCCAGCATTTT. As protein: CASSQDTGQQPQHF.

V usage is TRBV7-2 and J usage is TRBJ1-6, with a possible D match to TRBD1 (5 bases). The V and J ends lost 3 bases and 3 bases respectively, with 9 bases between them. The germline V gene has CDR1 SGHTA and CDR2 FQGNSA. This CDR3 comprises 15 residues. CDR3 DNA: TGTGCCAGCAGCTTCGCAGGGCTCTATAATTCACCCCTCCACTTT. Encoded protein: CASSFAGLYNSPLHF.

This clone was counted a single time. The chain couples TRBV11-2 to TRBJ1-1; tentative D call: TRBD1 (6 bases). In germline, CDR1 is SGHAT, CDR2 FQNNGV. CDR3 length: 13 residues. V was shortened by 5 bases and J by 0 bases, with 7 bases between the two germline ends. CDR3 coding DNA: TGTGCCAGCAGCCCAGGGGTGAACACTGAAGCTTTCTTT. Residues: CASSPGVNTEAFF.

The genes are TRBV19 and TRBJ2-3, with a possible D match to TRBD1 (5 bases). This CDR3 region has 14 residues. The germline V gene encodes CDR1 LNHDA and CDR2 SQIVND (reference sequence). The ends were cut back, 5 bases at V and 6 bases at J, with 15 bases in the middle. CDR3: CASSLQAPRDTQYF. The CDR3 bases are TGTGCCAGTAGTTTACAGGCCCCGAGGGATACGCAGTATTTT. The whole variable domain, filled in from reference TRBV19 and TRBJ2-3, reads DGGITQSPKYLFRKEGQNVTLSCEQNLNHDAMYWYRQDPGQGLRLIYYSQIVNDFQKGDIAEGYSVSREKKESFPLTVTSAQKNPTAFYLCASSLQAPRDTQYFGPGTRLTVL.

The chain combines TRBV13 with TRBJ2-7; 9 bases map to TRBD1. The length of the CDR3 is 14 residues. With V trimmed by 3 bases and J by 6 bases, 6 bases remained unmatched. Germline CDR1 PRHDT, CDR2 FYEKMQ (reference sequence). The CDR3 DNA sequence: TGTGCCAGCAGCTTCGGACAGGGGAGTTCCGAGCAGTACTTC. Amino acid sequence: CASSFGQGSSEQYF.

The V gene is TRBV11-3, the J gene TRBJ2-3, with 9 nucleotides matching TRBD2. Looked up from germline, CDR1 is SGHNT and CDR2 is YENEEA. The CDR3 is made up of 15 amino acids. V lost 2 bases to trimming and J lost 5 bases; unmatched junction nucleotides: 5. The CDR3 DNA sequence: TGTGCCAGCAGCTTATCTGGCGGGAGGGAAGATACGCAGTATTTT. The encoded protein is CASSLSGGREDTQYF.

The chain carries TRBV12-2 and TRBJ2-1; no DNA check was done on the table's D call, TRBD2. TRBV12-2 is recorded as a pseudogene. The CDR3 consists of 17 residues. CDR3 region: CASRLALGLAGVNEQFF. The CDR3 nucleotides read TGTGCAAGTCGCTTAGCGTTAGGACTAGCGGGAGTAAATGAGCAGTTCTTC.

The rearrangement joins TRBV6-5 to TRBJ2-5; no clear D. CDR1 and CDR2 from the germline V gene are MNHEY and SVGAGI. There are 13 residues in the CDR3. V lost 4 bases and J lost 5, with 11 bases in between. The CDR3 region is CASSSTTTETQYF. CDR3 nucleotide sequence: TGTGCCAGCAGTTCGACAACCACGGAGACCCAGTACTTC.

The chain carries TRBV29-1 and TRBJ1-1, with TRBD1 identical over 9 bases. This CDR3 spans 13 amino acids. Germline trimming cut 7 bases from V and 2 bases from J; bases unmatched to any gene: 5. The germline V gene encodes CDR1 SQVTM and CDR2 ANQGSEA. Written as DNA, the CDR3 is TGCAGCGCGAGGGACAGGGTAAACACTGAAGCTTTCTTT. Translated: CSARDRVNTEAFF.